This T cell receptor (beta chain) was recorded in a study of shared clonotypes between healthy human individuals. The assay was run at deep level. Sequencing was performed with immunoSEQ multiplex PCR; in TCRdb, only in-frame clones are kept and a portion is missing. The sample lists more than 2 million clones, more than 90% occurring once. This clone showed up just once. Distinct nucleotide sequences in the sample also encode this CDR3. Sequencing used naive CD4+ T cells sorted from blood. Subset denoted: CD45RA+ positively selected. This receptor was obtained from a man younger than 35 in good health.

The chain's CDR3 is CASSLDPGTVYNEQFF. In DNA, the CDR3 is TGCGCCAGCAGCTTAGATCCGGGGACCGTCTACAATGAGCAGTTCTTC. The rearrangement links TRBV5-1 to TRBJ2-1; D is possibly TRBD1 or TRBD2 (5 bases each). The CDR3 contains 16 residues. V was clipped by 2 bases and J by 3 bases, with 15 bases between them. CDR1 is SGHRS and CDR2 is YFSETQ in the germline V gene.